These T cell receptor beta chains were read from a single sample in a study of OX40 agonist ivuxolimab in advanced cancers. Here immunoSEQ multiplex PCR was the method, and the copy in TCRdb shows in-frame clones only, minus some. The sample yields approximately 13,000 clones, about 84% seen once. Specimen: CD4+ or CD8+ T cells sorted from blood, collected in a trial of the OX40 agonist ivuxolimab. The receptors here all came from an adult with an advanced solid tumor such as melanoma, head and neck, liver or kidney cancer. The CDR3 runs from the conserved cysteine through the conserved F or W. D genes are given only for firm matches. The size of a clone is reported for some rows only, either as once, few or many, or as a class for expanded clones.

>TRBV4-1|TRBJ2-1|NA|NA
CASSPGPNNEQFF
TGCGCCAGCAGCCCGGGGCCGAACAATGAGCAGTTCTTC
>TRBV7-9|TRBJ2-1|NA|NA
CASSFPYSYNEQFF
TGTGCCAGCAGCTTCCCATACTCCTACAATGAGCAGTTCTTC
>TRBV27|TRBJ2-3|NA|TRBD2
CASSLTSGNQLDTQYF
TGTGCCAGCAGTCTTACTAGCGGGAATCAGTTGGATACGCAGTATTTT
>TRBV6-6|TRBJ2-7|large|NA
CASSYSFRSYEQYF
TGTGCCAGCAGTTACTCGTTCAGATCCTACGAGCAGTACTTC
>TRBV6-5|TRBJ2-7|NA|NA
CASSYSGSDEQYF
TGTGCCAGCAGTTACTCGGGGTCGGACGAGCAGTACTTC
>TRBV7-8|TRBJ2-1|NA|TRBD2
CASSLALAVEQFF
TGTGCCAGCAGCTTAGCGCTAGCGGTTGAGCAGTTCTTC
>TRBV11-3|TRBJ2-3|NA|NA
CASSLGSGFDDTQYF
TGTGCCAGCAGCTTAGGATCGGGATTCGACGATACGCAGTATTTT
>TRBV21-1|TRBJ1-5|NA|NA
CASYRGRGASNQPQHF
TGTGCCAGCTACCGGGGTCGGGGGGCGAGCAATCAGCCCCAGCATTTT
>TRBV21-1|TRBJ2-5|NA|NA
CASSSLAGGVETQYF
TGTGCCAGCAGCAGTCTAGCGGGAGGTGTAGAGACCCAGTACTTC
>TRBV5-1|TRBJ2-7|NA|NA
CASSPILDHSYEQYF
TGCGCCAGCTCTCCAATATTGGATCACAGCTACGAGCAGTACTTC
>TRBV4-1|TRBJ2-1|NA|NA
CASSQVEVGYSYNEQFF
TGCGCCAGCAGCCAAGTAGAGGTTGGGTACTCCTACAATGAGCAGTTCTTC
>TRBV28|TRBJ2-5|NA|NA
CASSFPPTGEETQYF
TGTGCCAGCAGTTTTCCCCCTACGGGTGAAGAGACCCAGTACTTC
>TRBV28|TRBJ1-1|NA|NA
CASSPLMTGLEAFF
TGTGCCAGCAGTCCCCTCATGACGGGGCTAGAAGCTTTCTTT
>TRBV28|TRBJ2-1|few|NA
CASSPRSTGYNEQFF
TGTGCCAGCAGCCCACGAAGTACTGGGTACAATGAGCAGTTCTTC
>TRBV7-7|TRBJ2-2|NA|NA
CASSLGLTNTGELFF
TGTGCTAGCAGCTTAGGACTTACGAACACCGGGGAGCTGTTTTTT
>TRBV6-6|TRBJ2-7|few|TRBD1
CASSYQTGGYEQYF
TGTGCCAGCAGTTACCAGACAGGGGGCTACGAGCAGTACTTC
>TRBV30|TRBJ2-2|NA|NA
CAWERTGELFF
TGTGCCTGGGAGAGGACCGGGGAGCTGTTTTTT
>TRBV7-3|TRBJ2-7|NA|TRBD1
CASSEGQYYEQYF
TGTGCCAGCAGCGAGGGACAGTACTACGAGCAGTACTTC
>TRBV6-5|TRBJ2-7|few|NA
CASSYSLDSSYEQYF
TGTGCCAGCAGTTACTCGCTGGATTCCTCCTACGAGCAGTACTTC
>TRBV27|TRBJ2-1|NA|NA
CASTTGGTEYNEQFF
TGTGCCAGCACCACCGGAGGGACGGAATACAATGAGCAGTTCTTC
>TRBV7-9|TRBJ1-5|once|NA
CASSVAADNQPQHF
TGTGCCAGCAGTGTGGCGGCCGACAATCAGCCCCAGCATTTT
>TRBV7-3|TRBJ1-1|NA|NA
CASSLEGVGYTEAFF
TGTGCCAGCAGCTTAGAGGGGGTAGGTTACACTGAAGCTTTCTTT
>TRBV7-3|TRBJ1-2|NA|NA
CASSPPQGGYTF
TGTGCCAGCAGCCCACCACAGGGAGGCTACACCTTC
>TRBV9|TRBJ2-7|NA|TRBD1
CASSVVDRGGSYEQYF
TGTGCCAGCAGCGTAGTAGACAGGGGGGGTTCCTACGAGCAGTACTTC
>TRBV4-3|TRBJ2-7|NA|TRBD2
CASSQDWTSGKQYF
TGCGCCAGCAGCCAAGATTGGACTAGCGGGAAACAGTACTTC
>TRBV28|TRBJ1-1|NA|TRBD1
CASSLVPGGSWTEAFF
TGTGCCAGCAGTTTGGTCCCAGGGGGTAGTTGGACTGAAGCTTTCTTT
>TRBV30|TRBJ2-1|NA|TRBD2
CAWELIAGEDEQFF
TGTGCCTGGGAGCTCATAGCGGGAGAGGATGAGCAGTTCTTC
>TRBV28|TRBJ2-3|NA|NA
CASSFGQFRRSDTQYF
TGTGCCAGCAGTTTCGGACAGTTCCGGCGATCGGATACGCAGTATTTT
>TRBV6-5|TRBJ2-7|NA|TRBD2
CASSYSAGGGGEQYF
TGTGCCAGCAGTTACTCCGCGGGAGGGGGGGGTGAGCAGTACTTC
>TRBV9|TRBJ2-7|NA|TRBD2
CASSVGARAGVRSEQYF
TGTGCCAGCAGCGTAGGGGCCCGAGCGGGAGTGAGATCCGAGCAGTACTTC
>TRBV6-5|TRBJ2-5|once|NA
CASSYSALSQETQYF
TGTGCCAGCAGTTACTCCGCTCTCTCTCAGGAGACCCAGTACTTC
>TRBV7-9|TRBJ2-1|NA|NA
CASSLDPVRYNEQFF
TGTGCCAGCAGCTTAGACCCAGTCCGTTACAATGAGCAGTTCTTC
>TRBV27|TRBJ2-7|NA|TRBD2
CASRLAGFYEQYF
TGTGCCAGCAGACTAGCGGGATTCTACGAGCAGTACTTC
>TRBV5-6|TRBJ2-7|few|TRBD2
CASSVGIAGVSYEQYF
TGTGCCAGCAGCGTCGGGATAGCGGGGGTCTCCTACGAGCAGTACTTC
>TRBV4-3|TRBJ2-7|NA|TRBD2
CASSQTWGGGYEQYF
TGCGCCAGCAGCCAAACCTGGGGGGGTGGGTACGAGCAGTACTTC
>TRBV6-5|TRBJ2-7|medium-sized|TRBD2
CASSPILAGDGEQYF
TGTGCCAGCAGTCCAATCCTAGCGGGAGATGGAGAGCAGTACTTC
>TRBV7-6|TRBJ2-7|NA|NA
CASSLAAGTASSYEQYF
TGTGCCAGCAGCTTAGCGGCCGGGACCGCGAGCTCCTACGAGCAGTACTTC
>TRBV4-3|TRBJ2-7|NA|NA
CASSQGGNAYEQYF
TGCGCCAGCAGCCAAGGGGGAAATGCCTACGAGCAGTACTTC
>TRBV4-1|TRBJ2-2|NA|TRBD1
CASSQGGQGTAGELFF
TGCGCCAGCAGCCAGGGCGGACAGGGGACCGCCGGGGAGCTGTTTTTT
>TRBV29-1|TRBJ2-5|NA|NA
CSVESQVVMETQYF
TGCAGCGTTGAATCGCAGGTCGTTATGGAGACCCAGTACTTC
>TRBV7-2|TRBJ2-7|NA|NA
CASSFTNSLPYEQYF
TGTGCCAGCAGCTTCACCAACTCGCTCCCCTACGAGCAGTACTTC
>TRBV20-1|TRBJ1-1|NA|NA
CSASLNTEAFF
TGCAGTGCTAGTTTGAACACTGAAGCTTTCTTT
>TRBV21-1|TRBJ2-3|medium-sized|NA
CASSNRGMTDTQYF
TGTGCCAGCAGCAATCGGGGGATGACAGATACGCAGTATTTT
>TRBV4-3|TRBJ2-2|NA|TRBD1
CASSPQGGAAGELFF
TGCGCCAGCAGCCCTCAAGGGGGCGCGGCCGGGGAGCTGTTTTTT
>TRBV7-9|TRBJ2-1|NA|NA
CASSLGAGFLYNEQFF
TGTGCCAGCAGCTTAGGGGCGGGGTTTCTCTACAATGAGCAGTTCTTC
>TRBV27|TRBJ1-5|NA|TRBD1
CASSPEGASQPQHF
TGTGCCAGCAGCCCAGAGGGGGCTAGTCAGCCCCAGCATTTT
>TRBV4-1|TRBJ2-1|once|NA
CASSQRGNEQFF
TGCGCCAGCAGCCAACGAGGGAATGAGCAGTTCTTC
>TRBV7-2|TRBJ2-6|NA|TRBD2
CASNTPGLAGVPGANVLTF
TGTGCCAGCAACACCCCAGGACTAGCGGGAGTCCCTGGGGCCAACGTCCTGACTTTC
>TRBV11-1|TRBJ2-6|NA|NA
CASSHVGVGPSSGANVLTF
TGTGCCAGCAGCCATGTGGGCGTGGGACCCTCATCTGGGGCCAACGTCCTGACTTTC
>TRBV6-5|TRBJ2-3|NA|TRBD2
CASSYSLAGTDTQYF
TGTGCCAGCAGTTACTCACTAGCGGGCACAGATACGCAGTATTTT
>TRBV27|TRBJ2-7|NA|TRBD2
CASSLSGGPYEQYF
TGTGCCAGCAGTTTGTCGGGAGGCCCCTACGAGCAGTACTTC
>TRBV10-1|TRBJ1-6|NA|NA
CASGGQSESYNSPLHF
TGCGCCTCCGGCGGACAGTCGGAATCCTATAATTCACCCCTCCACTTT
>TRBV6-5|TRBJ2-7|NA|NA
CASTLRGATYEQYF
TGTGCCAGCACCCTTCGGGGGGCTACCTACGAGCAGTACTTC
>TRBV23-1|TRBJ2-2|NA|NA
CASSQSRVAANTGELFF
TGCGCCAGCAGTCAATCGAGGGTAGCGGCGAACACCGGGGAGCTGTTTTTT